The 29 T cell receptor beta chains reported below all come from one sample, sequenced in a study of T cells in women clearing cervical HPV infection. The table came from immunoSEQ multiplex PCR; TCRdb's copy has only in-frame clones and leaves some out. This table holds approximately 35,000 clones. The sample taken for sequencing was blood buffy coat. The receptors here all came from a woman between 18 and 69 years old with a cervical HPV16 infection that either progressed to CIN3+ or cleared (not recorded which).

Comments on this clone: The missing CDR3 end, 3 residues past where the read stops, is filled in from the germline J gene. The chain has TRBV6-2 or TRBV6-3 and TRBJ2-3; D is ambiguous. Germline V gene lookup returns CDR1 MNHEY and CDR2 SVGEGT. This CDR3 has 13 residues. Trimming removed 6 bases from V and 8 bases from J, with 15 bases in between. CDR3 DNA (partial): TGTGCCAGCAGCCCCCTTGCCAGGCGTACG. Protein: CASSPLARRT. The full CDR3 sequence reads CASSPLARRTQYF.

To note about this clone: The read gets to within 3 residues of the CDR3 end, and the germline J gene fills in the rest. The chain carries TRBV2 and TRBJ2-1; D is perhaps TRBD1 (6 bases). The germline gives CDR1 SNHLY, CDR2 FYNNEI. Trimming took 5 bases from V and 1 from J, leaving 6 bases between them. The CDR3 covers 13 residues. The CDR3 DNA, read in part, is TGTGCCAGCAGTACAGGGTCCTACAATGAG. This sequence encodes CASSTGSYNE. The whole CDR3 sequence reads CASSTGSYNEQFF.

The sequenced part of the CDR3 DNA is TGCAGTGCTAGAGATGTCGGGGGAAGTTCACCC. This codes for CSARDVGGSSP. The CDR3 reads in full as CSARDVGGSSPLHF. The chain is built from TRBV20-1 and TRBJ1-6; D is possibly TRBD1 (5 bases). Sequencing ends 3 residues short of the CDR3 end; the germline J gene provides the rest. The germline CDR1 and CDR2 sequences are DFQATT and SNEGSKA (reference sequence). V lost 0 bases, J lost 9 bases, and 12 bases lay in between. The CDR3 covers 14 residues.

Of note for this clone: Read coverage stops 3 residues before the CDR3 terminus; the germline J gene supplies the remainder. This chain joins TRBV7-3 and TRBJ2-3; weak D call: TRBD2 (5 bases). Germline-derived CDR1 and CDR2 are SGHTA and FQGTGA. The CDR3 spans 16 residues. Trimming shortened V by 5 bases and J by 1 base, and 16 bases separated the two germline ends. CDR3 sequence reads: CASSPTRSSGTDTQYF. The DNA read from the CDR3 is TGTGCCAGCAGCCCGACGCGGAGTAGCGGCACAGATACG.

On this clone: The observed sequence ends 3 residues before the CDR3 terminus, with the missing tail filled in from the germline J gene. The gene calls are TRBV11-2 and TRBJ2-2; no clear D gene. CDR3 length: 14 amino acids. The germline V gene has CDR1 SGHAT and CDR2 FQNNGV. Trimming took 8 bases from V and 0 from J, leaving 10 bases between them. The sequenced part of the CDR3 DNA is TGTGCCAGCTGTAGCACGGCGAACACCGGGGAG. The encoded protein is CASCSTANTGE. The whole CDR3 sequence is CASCSTANTGELFF.

Comments on this clone: The read finishes 3 residues shy of the CDR3 end, and the germline J gene is used to complete it. The chain employs TRBV5-1 and TRBJ2-1, with TRBD2 identical over 11 bases. Germline V gives CDR1 SGHRS, CDR2 YFSETQ. V shed 4 bases, J shed 5 bases, and the junction held 5 bases outside the gene matches. The CDR3 length is 15 residues. This CDR3 is CASSEGLAENNEQFF. The sequenced CDR3 bases are TGCGCCAGCAGCGAGGGACTAGCGGAAAACAATGAG.

On this clone: With the read ending 3 residues before the CDR3 end, the germline J gene is used to fill in that end. J is TRBJ1-5 and V is TRBV7-2; unclear D gene. The V gene's germline CDR1 is SGHTA and CDR2 FQGNSA. The germline V and J ends were trimmed by 4 bases and 0 bases, with 4 bases remaining between them. The CDR3 covers 13 residues. The CDR3 reads CASSYNSNQPQHF. The CDR3 DNA, read in part, is TGTGCCAGCAGCTATAATAGCAATCAGCCC.

CDR3 DNA (partial): TGCAGCGTTTCCGGACAGTTAAACTATGGC. Encoded protein: CSVSGQLNYG. The whole CDR3 sequence is CSVSGQLNYGYTF. The chain joins TRBV29-1 to TRBJ1-2; D perhaps matches TRBD1 (6 bases). The DNA ends 3 residues before the CDR3 does, and the rest of the CDR3 is filled in from the germline J gene. The ends were cut back, 5 bases at V and 2 bases at J, with 12 bases in the middle. CDR3 length: 13 amino acids. Per the germline V gene, CDR1 is SQVTM and CDR2 is ANQGSEA.

With regard to this clone: The missing CDR3 end, 3 residues past where the read stops, is filled in from the germline J gene. V is TRBV11-2 and J is TRBJ1-4; D is possibly TRBD1 (5 bases). CDR1 is SGHAT, CDR2 FQNNGV, per germline. The CDR3 is made up of 15 amino acids. With 5 bases removed from V and 7 bases from J, the gap between germline ends came to 17 bases. CDR3 bases read: TGTGCCAGCAGCCGCTTCGGGGGTCGAGTTGAAAAA. Protein: CASSRFGGRVEK. The whole CDR3 is CASSRFGGRVEKLFF. Looking up the rest from reference TRBV11-2 and TRBJ1-4 gives the full variable domain: EAGVAQSPRYKIIEKRQSVAFWCNPISGHATLYWYQQILGQGPKLLIQFQNNGVVDDSQLPKDRFSAERLKGVDSTLKIQPAKLEDSAVYLCASSRFGGRVEKLFFGSGTQLSVL.

Worth noting for this clone: Sequencing ends 3 residues short of the CDR3 end; the germline J gene provides the rest. The chain uses TRBV7-2 and TRBJ1-5, with TRBD1 identical over 7 bases. This CDR3 is 14 amino acids long. Germline CDR1 reads SGHTA; CDR2 reads FQGNSA. With 5 bases clipped from V and 1 base from J, the junction kept 2 bases outside the gene matches. The sequenced part of the CDR3 DNA is TGTGCCAGCAGCCCACAGGGGAGCAATCAGCCC. This gives the protein CASSPQGSNQP. The full CDR3 protein is CASSPQGSNQPQHF.

As to this clone: The CDR3 end falls 3 residues outside the read, so it is completed with the germline J gene. The rearrangement uses TRBV7-3 and TRBJ1-6, with D possibly matching TRBD1 (5 bases). The CDR3 extends over 13 amino acids. The germline gives CDR1 SGHTA, CDR2 FQGTGA. V lost 6 bases and J 6 bases, leaving 9 bases between the germline ends. The CDR3 sequence is CASSRDFNSPLHF. The part of the CDR3 DNA that was read is TGTGCCAGCAGTCGGGACTTTAATTCACCC.

Turning to this clone: The germline gene is not matched at one end of the junction; a read error may be the cause. The CDR3 extends 3 residues past the end of the read, so its final part is completed from the germline J gene. The rearrangement links TRBV7-7 to TRBJ2-7; TRBD1 aligns across 8 bases. Germline CDR1 SSHAT, CDR2 FNYEAQ (reference sequence). This CDR3 has 15 amino acids. The CDR3 bases that were read are TGTGCTAGCAGCCCCGGACAGGGTCCCTTCTACGAG. Its protein product is CASSPGQGPFYE. From start to end, the CDR3 is CASSPGQGPFYEQYF. The entire variable domain, with the rest obtained from reference TRBV7-7 and TRBJ2-7, is as follows: GAGVSQSPRYKVTKRGQDVTLRCDPISSHATLYWYQQALGQGPEFLTYFNYEAQPDKSGLPSDRFSAERPEGSISTLTIQRTEQRDSAMYRCASSPGQGPFYEQYFGPGTRLTVT.

Its frequency marks this clone as medium-sized. The CDR3 end is not reached by the read, which stops 3 residues before it; the germline J gene fills it in. The rearrangement uses TRBV2 and TRBJ2-3; D uncertain. Germline CDR1 and CDR2: SNHLY and FYNNEI. CDR3 length: 12 residues. The V gene lost 2 bases and the J gene lost 3 bases, with 3 bases spanning the gap. The CDR3 DNA, read in part, is TGTGCCAGCAGTGAAAGGACAGATACG. Amino acids: CASSERTDT. The full CDR3 reads CASSERTDTQYF.

In the case of this clone: The missing CDR3 end, 3 residues past where the read stops, is filled in from the germline J gene. This chain links TRBV7-9 with TRBJ1-2, with D possibly matching TRBD1 (5 bases). The length of the CDR3 is 13 residues. CDR1 and CDR2 from the germline V gene are SEHNR and FQNEAQ (reference sequence). Partial CDR3 DNA: TGTGCCAGCAGCTCAGGGAGAGCCTACGAC. Encoded protein: CASSSGRAYD. From start to end, the CDR3 is CASSSGRAYDYTF.

A remark on this clone: The CDR3 goes on 3 residues after the read ends, and that part is filled in from the germline J gene. The V gene is TRBV12-3 or TRBV12-4, the J gene TRBJ1-1; no reliable D call. CDR3 size: 11 residues. CDR3 DNA, as far as it was read: TGTGCCAGCAGCCCGGCGGCCGCG. Encoded protein: CASSPAAA. The complete CDR3 sequence is CASSPAAAAFF.

Note on this clone: The read gets to within 3 residues of the CDR3 end, and the germline J gene fills in the rest. The chain is built from TRBV16 and TRBJ1-1; TRBD1 might be the D (5 bases). The CDR3 has 15 residues. V shed 4 bases and J shed 3 bases, with 15 bases lying between them. Germline-derived CDR1 and CDR2 are KGHSY and FQNENV. The CDR3 is CASSPPFGGDTEAFF. Partial CDR3 DNA: TGTGCCAGCAGCCCACCGTTCGGAGGGGACACTGAA.

Details on this clone: The CDR3 end is not reached by the read, which stops 3 residues before it; the germline J gene fills it in. The rearrangement joins TRBV11-1 to TRBJ2-7; no definite D call. CDR3 length: 12 amino acids. The ends were cut back, 5 bases at V and 0 bases at J, with 5 bases in the middle. Per the germline V gene, CDR1 is SGHAT and CDR2 is FQDESV (reference sequence). The CDR3 loop is CASSTGSYEQYF. Partial CDR3 DNA: TGTGCCAGCAGCACCGGCTCCTACGAG.

About this clone: The CDR3 is cut off 3 residues early in the read; its end comes from the germline J gene. The chain joins TRBV11-1 to TRBJ2-2; 8 bases are shared with TRBD2. Looked up from germline, CDR1 is SGHAT and CDR2 is FQDESV (reference sequence). Trimming took 5 bases from V and 5 from J; bases not matched to a gene: 1. CDR3 size: 13 residues. CDR3 protein: CASSPGGTGELFF. The covered CDR3 bases are TGTGCCAGCAGCCCGGGGGGGACCGGGGAG.

With respect to this clone: The CDR3 end falls 3 residues outside the read, so it is completed with the germline J gene. The chain is built from TRBV2 and TRBJ1-4; TRBD1 is a possible D gene (5 bases). Between the trimmed V and J ends, which lost 8 bases and 4 bases, there was a span of 17 bases. CDR3 length equals 15 residues. Per the germline V gene, CDR1 is SNHLY and CDR2 is FYNNEI. The CDR3 loop reads CASGPWRGNNEKLFF. The sequenced CDR3 bases are TGTGCCAGCGGCCCGTGGAGGGGCAATAATGAAAAA.

Details on this clone: The CDR3 end is not reached by the read, which stops 3 residues before it; the germline J gene fills it in. This chain uses TRBV12-3 or TRBV12-4 with TRBJ2-7; D possibly corresponds to TRBD2 (5 bases). The CDR3 covers 13 residues. Trimming pared 1 base from V and 2 bases from J, leaving 6 bases between. The sequenced CDR3 bases are TGTGCCAGCAGTTTAGGACTAACCTACGAG. It encodes CASSLGLTYE. From start to end, the CDR3 is CASSLGLTYEQYF.

Worth noting for this clone: The missing CDR3 end, 3 residues past where the read stops, is filled in from the germline J gene. This rearrangement joins TRBV30 to TRBJ2-3; D might be TRBD2 (6 bases). The CDR3 is made up of 13 amino acids. Germline CDR1 is GTSNPN and CDR2 is SVGIG (reference sequence). Trimming cost V 0 bases and J 4 bases, with 8 bases left between them. The CDR3 bases that were read are TGTGCCTGGAGTGTTGGAGGGGCAGATACG. Its translation is CAWSVGGADT. The complete CDR3 reads CAWSVGGADTQYF.

On this clone: The read falls 3 residues short of the CDR3 end, and the missing part is taken from the germline J gene. This chain joins TRBV30 and TRBJ1-5; unclear D gene. Germline V CDR1 and CDR2: GTSNPN, SVGIG (reference sequence). This CDR3 comprises 16 residues. Trimming shortened V by 3 bases and J by 1 base, and 16 bases separated the two germline ends. CDR3 sequence: CAWSVGQVWSNQPQHF. The CDR3 DNA, read in part, is TGTGCCTGGAGCGTCGGCCAGGTTTGGAGCAATCAGCCC.

For this clone: Read data end 3 residues before the CDR3 end; the end is taken from the germline J gene. The chain employs TRBV5-1 and TRBJ1-4, with TRBD1 as a possible D gene (6 bases). CDR3 size: 14 residues. Germline-derived CDR1 and CDR2 are SGHRS and YFSETQ. V was cut by 3 bases and J by 5 bases, with 11 bases left in between. CDR3 residues: CASSWTVENEKLFF. The covered CDR3 bases are TGCGCCAGCAGCTGGACAGTTGAAAATGAAAAA.

The part of the CDR3 DNA that was read is TGTGCCAGCAGCCCCCAGACAGGGTTCAACTATGGC. Amino acid sequence: CASSPQTGFNYG. The whole CDR3 protein reads CASSPQTGFNYGYTF. The chain uses TRBV9 and TRBJ1-2; 7 nucleotides line up with TRBD1. The read ends 3 residues shy of where the CDR3 ends; the end is completed using the germline J gene. V lost 4 bases and J lost 2; bases outside the gene matches: 8. Germline assignment: CDR1 SGDLS and CDR2 YYNGEE. This CDR3 is 15 amino acids long.

A remark on this clone: The read ends 3 residues early relative to the CDR3; the germline J gene fills the gap. This chain uses TRBV2 with TRBJ1-5; no firm D call. From germline, CDR1 is SNHLY and CDR2 FYNNEI. This CDR3 has 16 amino acids. V lost 4 bases, J lost 0 bases, and 13 bases lay in between. Partial CDR3 DNA: TGTGCCAGCAGTGTTCTACACAGCCGTAGCAATCAGCCC. Protein sequence: CASSVLHSRSNQP. The entire CDR3 protein is CASSVLHSRSNQPQHF.

Regarding this clone: At one boundary the junction diverges from the germline segment, which might be a read error. The read ends 3 residues before the CDR3 terminus; that terminus is restored from the germline J gene. The sample carries other DNA sequences with the same CDR3. V is TRBV6-4 and J is TRBJ2-1, with 8 bases matching TRBD2. CDR1 is MRHNA and CDR2 is SNTAGT in the germline V gene. The CDR3 sequence is 15 residues long. The CDR3 bases that were read are TGTGCCAGTAGTGTAGGGCTAGCGGGTAGCGGTGAG. It codes for CASSVGLAGSGE. The entire CDR3 protein reads CASSVGLAGSGEQFF.

About this clone itself: The junction shows a germline mismatch at one end, possibly a read error. The read terminates 3 residues ahead of where the CDR3 ends, so the germline J gene completes it. The J gene is TRBJ1-2, the V gene TRBV4-2, with TRBD1 matching 9 bases. The germline CDR1 and CDR2 sequences are LGHNA and YNFKEQ. This CDR3 comprises 12 residues. The CDR3 DNA, read in part, is TGCGCCAGCAGGGACAGGGAACTCGAC. This codes for CASRDRELD. The whole CDR3 is CASRDRELDYTF.

Comments on this clone: The CDR3 end is not reached by the read, which stops 3 residues before it; the germline J gene fills it in. This rearrangement joins TRBV19 to TRBJ1-2; no firm D call. In germline, CDR1 is LNHDA, CDR2 SQIVND (reference sequence). The CDR3 covers 15 residues. CDR3 residues: CASSILAGGLDDYTF. The part of the CDR3 DNA that was read is TGTGCCAGTAGTATACTAGCGGGAGGGTTGGATGAC.

As to this clone: Read data end 3 residues before the CDR3 end; the end is taken from the germline J gene. The V gene is TRBV19, the J gene TRBJ2-1, with 9 bases that match TRBD1. V lost 7 bases and J lost 5; bases outside the gene matches: 9. The CDR3 loop spans 15 amino acids. Germline values: CDR1 LNHDA, CDR2 SQIVND (reference sequence). The CDR3: CASTTDRGVNNEQFF. The sequenced CDR3 bases are TGTGCCAGTACCACCGACAGGGGGGTTAACAATGAG.